Listed below are T cell receptor beta chains from one sample, sequenced in a study of blood T cell repertoires in COVID-19. TCRdb's table, derived via immunoSEQ multiplex PCR, lists solely in-frame clones and lacks some. Of 400,000 or so clones in the sample, about 87% are singletons; the top ten hold less than 2.5%. Sequencing was performed on PBMCs or T cells enriched from blood (not recorded which). The receptors originated from a man in his forties in a cohort exposed to, infected with or recovered from COVID-19 (not recorded which). CDR3s include the opening cysteine and the closing phenylalanine or tryptophan. D genes are given only for firm matches. Expanded clones are given a class, and other clones once, few, many or no size at all.

j_call	v_call	d_call	clone_size	cdr3_nt	cdr3_aa
TRBJ2-7	TRBV28	TRBD1	NA	TGTGCCAGCAGAAGGACAGGGGGCAGGGGCGAGCAGTACTTC	CASRRTGGRGEQYF
TRBJ2-7	TRBV2	TRBD2	NA	TGTGCCAGCAGTACCCTAGCGGGACACGAGCAGTACTTC	CASSTLAGHEQYF
TRBJ2-1	TRBV9	TRBD2	NA	TGTGCCAGCAGCGATAGCGGGGATTACAATGAGCAGTTCTTC	CASSDSGDYNEQFF
TRBJ2-5	TRBV7-9	NA	NA	TGTGCCAGCAGCGAAAAGGGCGGGGAGACCCAGTACTTC	CASSEKGGETQYF
TRBJ1-5	TRBV3-1/TRBV3-2	TRBD1	NA	TGTGCCAGCAGCCACACAGGGGGTCAGCCCCAGCATTTT	CASSHTGGQPQHF
TRBJ1-2	TRBV19	TRBD1	few	TGTGCCAGTAAGGACAGGGGGGATGGCTACACCTTC	CASKDRGDGYTF
TRBJ1-1	TRBV27	TRBD1	NA	TGTGCCAGCAGTAGGAGGGGGCCCGCCACTGAAGCTTTCTTT	CASSRRGPATEAFF
TRBJ2-1	TRBV19	TRBD2	NA	TGTGCCAGTACCTTAGCGGGAGATCCCTACAATGAGCAGTTCTTC	CASTLAGDPYNEQFF
TRBJ1-1	TRBV19	NA	NA	TGTGCCAGTAGTATGGGGGGGCTTACTGAAGCTTTCTTT	CASSMGGLTEAFF
TRBJ2-5	TRBV6-1	TRBD2	NA	TGTGCCAGCAGTGAAGGACTAGCGGGAGTAAGAGAGACCCAGTACTTC	CASSEGLAGVRETQYF
TRBJ2-7	TRBV19	TRBD2	NA	TGTGCCAGTAGTATTTATGATAGCGGGGGCTTCTACGAGCAGTACTTC	CASSIYDSGGFYEQYF
TRBJ1-1	TRBV28	NA	NA	TGTGCCAGCAGTTTAACAAACCGAAAAGCTTTCTTT	CASSLTNRKAFF
TRBJ1-2	TRBV4-2	TRBD1	NA	TGTGCCAGCAGCCAGGGTCAGGGGGCTTATGGCTACACCTTC	CASSQGQGAYGYTF
TRBJ1-3	TRBV2	NA	NA	TGTGCCAGCAGTGACCAGGGTCCCCGAAACACCATATATTTT	CASSDQGPRNTIYF
TRBJ1-2	TRBV30	TRBD1	NA	TGTGCCTGGATCGGGACAGGAGGCTATGGCTACACCTTC	CAWIGTGGYGYTF
TRBJ1-4	TRBV10-3	NA	NA	TGTGCCATCAGTGACCGGGTCGCAACTAATGAAAAACTGTTTTTT	CAISDRVATNEKLFF
TRBJ2-7	TRBV29-1	TRBD2	NA	TGCAGCGTTGTTAGCGGGAGGCTGTACGAGCAGTACTTC	CSVVSGRLYEQYF
TRBJ2-1	TRBV6-2/TRBV6-3	TRBD2	NA	TGTGCCAGCAGCTCATGGACTAGCGGCTCCTACAATGAGCAGTTCTTC	CASSSWTSGSYNEQFF
TRBJ1-5	TRBV10-2	TRBD1	few	TGCGCCAGCAGCATGGGACAGTTGGGGCAGCCCCAGCATTTT	CASSMGQLGQPQHF
TRBJ2-5	TRBV7-3	NA	NA	TGTGCCAGCAGCTTGAGCAGGACTCAAGAGACCCAGTACTTC	CASSLSRTQETQYF
TRBJ2-5	TRBV5-1	TRBD2	NA	TGCGCCAGCAGGAGACTAGCGGGAGGGCCAGGAGAGACCCAGTACTTC	CASRRLAGGPGETQYF
TRBJ2-5	TRBV27	NA	NA	TGTGCCAGCAGTTTATGGGGACAAGGTGAGACCCAGTACTTC	CASSLWGQGETQYF
TRBJ1-1	TRBV4-1	TRBD1	NA	TGCGCCAGCAGCCCAGAGGGGACAGGGGGCCCTGAAGCTTTCTTT	CASSPEGTGGPEAFF
TRBJ1-6	TRBV7-2	NA	NA	TGTGCCAGCAGCTCCCCGACAGGCTATAATTCACCCCTCCACTTT	CASSSPTGYNSPLHF
TRBJ2-7	TRBV15	TRBD2	NA	TGTGCCACCGGGACTAGCGGCGCCTACGAGCAGTACTTC	CATGTSGAYEQYF
TRBJ2-7	TRBV28	TRBD2	NA	TGTGCCAGCAGCAGCACTAGCGGGGGAACCTACGAGCAGTACTTC	CASSSTSGGTYEQYF
TRBJ2-3	TRBV29-1	NA	NA	TGCAGCGCCATCGGTTATAAGGACTTGGGCGGGTATACGCAGTATTTT	CSAIGYKDLGGYTQYF
TRBJ2-1	TRBV19	NA	NA	TGTGCCAGTAGTTTCTTACTGACCGGGTCCTACAATGAGCAGTTCTTC	CASSFLLTGSYNEQFF
TRBJ1-6	TRBV19	NA	NA	TGTGCCAGTAGACGCGGACAGTATAATTCACCCCTCCACTTT	CASRRGQYNSPLHF
TRBJ2-3	TRBV7-3	NA	NA	TGTGCCAGCAGTTTAGGGGCTAATCGTCAGAAAGATACGCAGTATTTT	CASSLGANRQKDTQYF
TRBJ2-3	TRBV5-1	NA	once	TGCGCCAGCAGACTCCTAAACACAGATACGCAGTATTTT	CASRLLNTDTQYF
TRBJ1-5	TRBV5-8	TRBD1	NA	TGTGCCAGCAGCTTGGGGACAGGGGGCGGGCAGCCCCAGCATTTT	CASSLGTGGGQPQHF
TRBJ1-6	TRBV18	TRBD1	NA	TGTGCCAGCTCAACCGGGACAGGGGGTATCTCACCCCTCCACTTT	CASSTGTGGISPLHF
TRBJ2-7	TRBV6-1	TRBD1	NA	TGTGCCAGCAGTGAAGGACCGGGACAGACTTACGAGCAGTACTTC	CASSEGPGQTYEQYF
TRBJ1-1	TRBV27	TRBD1	NA	TGTGCCAGCAGTTTATCGGACAGGACCACTGAAGCTTTCTTT	CASSLSDRTTEAFF
TRBJ2-5	TRBV5-1	NA	NA	TGCGCCAGCAGCTTGGCCGGGAGTCTTCAAGAGACCCAGTACTTC	CASSLAGSLQETQYF
TRBJ2-3	TRBV29-1	NA	NA	TGCAGCGTTGGTCTGGCAGGGAGCACAGATACGCAGTATTTT	CSVGLAGSTDTQYF
TRBJ1-6	TRBV7-9	NA	NA	TGTGCCAGCAGCTTACAGAATTATAATTCACCCCTCCACTTT	CASSLQNYNSPLHF
TRBJ2-2	TRBV19	TRBD2	NA	TGTGCCACCCAACGAGCGGGAATGAACACCGGGGAGCTGTTTTTT	CATQRAGMNTGELFF
TRBJ1-5	TRBV21-1	NA	NA	TGTGCCAGCAGCAAAAATTTCGGGGGTTCTTATAGCAATCAGCCCCAGCATTTT	CASSKNFGGSYSNQPQHF
TRBJ1-1	TRBV3-1/TRBV3-2	NA	NA	TGTGCCAGCAGCCAAGCCCCTTCAGGGAGGGGAACTGAAGCTTTCTTT	CASSQAPSGRGTEAFF
TRBJ1-5	TRBV23-1	TRBD1	NA	TGCGCCAGCAGTCAATCGAGGACAGGGGGCGATCAGCCCCAGCATTTT	CASSQSRTGGDQPQHF
TRBJ2-5	TRBV25-1	NA	NA	TGTGCCAGCAGTGAATCTATCGGTAGCGAGACCCAGTACTTC	CASSESIGSETQYF
TRBJ1-1	TRBV4-1	NA	NA	TGCGCCAGCAGCCAACGTATTTCAGGAAGGAACACTGAAGCTTTCTTT	CASSQRISGRNTEAFF
TRBJ1-1	TRBV27	NA	NA	TGTGCCAGCAGTTTAGTTAGGGGCACTGAAGCTTTCTTT	CASSLVRGTEAFF
TRBJ2-7	TRBV5-1	TRBD2	NA	TGCGCCAGCAGCGGAGCGGGATACTCCTACGAGCAGTACTTC	CASSGAGYSYEQYF
TRBJ2-7	TRBV28	NA	NA	TGTGCCAGCAGTTCACAGGGACCCTACGAGCAGTACTTC	CASSSQGPYEQYF
TRBJ1-1	TRBV29-1	NA	NA	TGCAGCGTTGGGATCGGTAGGGGCACAAACACTGAAGCTTTCTTT	CSVGIGRGTNTEAFF
TRBJ2-4	TRBV10-1	TRBD1	NA	TGCGCCACTAGGGGGCTGGGAGCCAAAAACATTCAGTACTTC	CATRGLGAKNIQYF
TRBJ2-3	TRBV5-1	TRBD2	NA	TGCGCCAGCAGCTTGGCCCCGAGCGGGAGCCCCACAGATACGCAGTATTTT	CASSLAPSGSPTDTQYF
TRBJ2-3	TRBV5-6	NA	few	TGTGCCAGCAGCTTGGCCCACGACACAAGCACAGATACGCAGTATTTT	CASSLAHDTSTDTQYF
TRBJ2-1	TRBV7-2	TRBD1	NA	TGTGCCAGCAGCCCTGGACAGGGGGCCCACAATGAGCAGTTCTTC	CASSPGQGAHNEQFF
TRBJ2-5	TRBV28	TRBD2	NA	TGTGCCAGCAGTACCGGGACTAGCGGGATTGTGTTGGAGACCCAGTACTTC	CASSTGTSGIVLETQYF
TRBJ2-3	TRBV29-1	TRBD2	NA	TGCAGCGTTGAAGCTAGCGGGAGAGCTGGAGATACGCAGTATTTT	CSVEASGRAGDTQYF
TRBJ2-1	TRBV4-2	TRBD2	NA	TGTGCCAGCAGCCAAGGGGGCCTGACTAGCGGGAGGAGAAATGAGCAGTTCTTC	CASSQGGLTSGRRNEQFF